This T cell receptor (beta chain) comes out of a study of blood T cell repertoires in COVID-19. Some clones are missing from TCRdb's copy, which holds only in-frame ones; the method was immunoSEQ multiplex PCR. The table has around 100,000 clones, just over 90% seen once. In germline, CDR1 is ENHRY, CDR2 SYGVKD. The J segment lost 8 bases and the V segment lost 3 bases, leaving 5 bases of the junction unmatched. The CDR3 runs 14 residues. The source material was peripheral blood. The receptor was isolated from a man between 50 and 59 years old with active COVID-19. The rearrangement links TRBV10-3 to TRBJ1-1; 11 nucleotides line up with TRBD1. The CDR3 loop is CAISDPGQGEEAFF. The CDR3 DNA follows: TGTGCCATCAGTGACCCGGGACAGGGGGAGGAAGCTTTCTTT.